Sequencing of this T cell receptor beta chain was carried out in a study of liver allograft versus peripheral blood T cells. Study summary: T cell receptor repertoires in transplanted livers were compared with those in recipients' peripheral blood. Study-wide results and caveats: Liver allograft and peripheral blood T cell receptor repertoires reportedly differed.

For this clonotype: Antigen unknown.

TCRdb re-called the reads with MiXCR, one entry per CDR3 protein. This sample has thousands of distinct CDR3 sequences; roughly a sixth occur once, and the top ten carry about 2%. The germline V gene has CDR1 SEHNR and CDR2 FQNEAQ (reference sequence). V lost 5 bases and J lost 4; bases outside the gene matches: 6. This CDR3 is 16 amino acids long. V usage is TRBV7-9 and J usage is TRBJ2-3; 13 bases fit TRBD2. This clonotype originated in a human patient who had a liver transplant. A subset of T cells may come from the graft donor. Here the CDR3 reads CASSPGLAGVADTQYF. The CDR3 nucleotides read TGTGCCAGCAGCCCCGGACTAGCGGGAGTGGCAGATACGCAGTATTTT.